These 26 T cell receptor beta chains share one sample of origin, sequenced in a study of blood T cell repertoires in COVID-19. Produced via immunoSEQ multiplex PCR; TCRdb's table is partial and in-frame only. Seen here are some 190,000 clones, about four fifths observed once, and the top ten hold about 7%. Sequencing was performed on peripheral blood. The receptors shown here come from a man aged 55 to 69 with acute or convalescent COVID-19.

The CDR3 reads CASATGAGATDTQYF. CDR3 nucleotide sequence: TGTGCCAGCGCCACCGGAGCGGGAGCCACAGATACGCAGTATTTT. The gene calls are TRBV3-1 (or the pseudogene TRBV3-2) and TRBJ2-3; 8 nucleotides line up with TRBD2. From germline, CDR1 is LGHDT and CDR2 YNNKEL (reference sequence). Trimming at V came to 8 bases and at J to 2 bases, leaving 9 bases not matched to a gene. The length of the CDR3 is 15 residues.

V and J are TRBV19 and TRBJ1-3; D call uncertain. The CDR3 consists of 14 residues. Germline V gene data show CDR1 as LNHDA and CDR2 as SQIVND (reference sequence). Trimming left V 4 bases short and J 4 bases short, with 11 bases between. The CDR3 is CASSTAGHGNTIYF. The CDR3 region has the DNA TGTGCCAGTAGTACAGCAGGTCACGGAAACACCATATATTTT. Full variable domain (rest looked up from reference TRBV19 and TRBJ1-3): DGGITQSPKYLFRKEGQNVTLSCEQNLNHDAMYWYRQDPGQGLRLIYYSQIVNDFQKGDIAEGYSVSREKKESFPLTVTSAQKNPTAFYLCASSTAGHGNTIYFGEGSWLTVV.

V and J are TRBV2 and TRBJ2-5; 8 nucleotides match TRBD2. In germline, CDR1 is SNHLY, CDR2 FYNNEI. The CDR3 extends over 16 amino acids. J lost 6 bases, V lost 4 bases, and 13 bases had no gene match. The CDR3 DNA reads TGTGCCAGCAGTGGTCCGATAGCGGGGCTTCAAAAGACCCAGTACTTC. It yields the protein CASSGPIAGLQKTQYF.

The CDR3 protein is CASRQEPNYNEQFF. DNA for the CDR3: TGTGCCAGCCGACAGGAGCCTAATTACAATGAGCAGTTCTTC. The J gene is TRBJ2-1, the V gene TRBV6-5, with a tentative D call TRBD1 (6 bases). The CDR3 covers 14 residues. V dropped 8 bases and J dropped 4 bases, with 15 bases sitting between them. The germline gives CDR1 MNHEY, CDR2 SVGAGI.

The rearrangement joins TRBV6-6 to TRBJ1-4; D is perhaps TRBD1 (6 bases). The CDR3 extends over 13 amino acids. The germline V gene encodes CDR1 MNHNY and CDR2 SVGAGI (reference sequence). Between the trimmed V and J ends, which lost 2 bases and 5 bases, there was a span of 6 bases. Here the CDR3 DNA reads TGTGCCAGCAGTTACAGGGGGAATGAAAAACTGTTTTTT. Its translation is CASSYRGNEKLFF.

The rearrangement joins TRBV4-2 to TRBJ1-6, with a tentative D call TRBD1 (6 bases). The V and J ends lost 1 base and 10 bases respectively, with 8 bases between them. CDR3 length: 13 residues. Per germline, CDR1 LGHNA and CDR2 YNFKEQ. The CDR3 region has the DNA TGTGCCAGCAGCCAAGGGGGGGGCTCACCCCTCCACTTT. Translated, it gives CASSQGGGSPLHF.

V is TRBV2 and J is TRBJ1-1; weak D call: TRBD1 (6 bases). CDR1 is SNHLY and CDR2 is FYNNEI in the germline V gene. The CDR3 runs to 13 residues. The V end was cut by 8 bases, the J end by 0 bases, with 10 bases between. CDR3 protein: CASGRQVNTEAFF. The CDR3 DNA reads TGTGCCAGCGGGAGACAGGTGAACACTGAAGCTTTCTTT.

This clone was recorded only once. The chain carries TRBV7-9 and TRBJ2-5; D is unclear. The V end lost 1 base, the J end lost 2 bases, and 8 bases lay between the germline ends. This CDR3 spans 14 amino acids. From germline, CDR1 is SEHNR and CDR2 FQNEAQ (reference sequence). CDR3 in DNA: TGTGCCAGCAGCTTAGGGGCTGATCAAGAGACCCAGTACTTC. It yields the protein CASSLGADQETQYF.

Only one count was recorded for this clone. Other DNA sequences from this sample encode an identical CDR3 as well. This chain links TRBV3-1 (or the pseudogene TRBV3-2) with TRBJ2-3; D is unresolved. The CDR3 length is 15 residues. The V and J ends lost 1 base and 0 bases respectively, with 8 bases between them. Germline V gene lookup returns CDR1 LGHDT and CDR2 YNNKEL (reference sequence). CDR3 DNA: TGTGCCAGCAGCCAAGGCGGCTCCAGCACAGATACGCAGTATTTT. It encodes CASSQGGSSTDTQYF.

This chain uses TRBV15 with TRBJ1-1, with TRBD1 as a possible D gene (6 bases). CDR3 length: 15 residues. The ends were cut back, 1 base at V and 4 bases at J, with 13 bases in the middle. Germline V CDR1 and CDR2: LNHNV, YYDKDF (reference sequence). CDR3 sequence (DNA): TGTGCCACCAGCAGAGGCATTCAGGGGCGCACTGAAGCTTTCTTT. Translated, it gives CATSRGIQGRTEAFF.

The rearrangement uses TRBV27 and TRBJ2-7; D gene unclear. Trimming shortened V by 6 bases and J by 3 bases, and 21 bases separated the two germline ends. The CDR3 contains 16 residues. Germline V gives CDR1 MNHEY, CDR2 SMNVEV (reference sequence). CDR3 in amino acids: CASRSEVTGRRYEQYF. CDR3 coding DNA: TGTGCCAGCAGGAGTGAAGTGACGGGTCGACGCTACGAGCAGTACTTC.

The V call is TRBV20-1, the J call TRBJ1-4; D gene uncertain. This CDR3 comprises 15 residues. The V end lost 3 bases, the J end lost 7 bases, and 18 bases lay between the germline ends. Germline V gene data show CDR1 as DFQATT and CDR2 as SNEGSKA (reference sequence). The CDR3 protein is CSASPELAPGEKLFF. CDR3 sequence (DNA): TGCAGTGCTAGTCCCGAACTGGCCCCGGGTGAAAAACTGTTTTTT.

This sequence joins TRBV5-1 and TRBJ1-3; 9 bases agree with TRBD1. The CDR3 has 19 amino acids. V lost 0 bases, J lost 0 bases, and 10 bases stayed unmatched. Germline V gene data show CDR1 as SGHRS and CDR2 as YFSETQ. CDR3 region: CASSLEPPGTGFSGNTIYF. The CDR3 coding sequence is TGCGCCAGCAGCTTGGAGCCCCCCGGGACAGGGTTCTCTGGAAACACCATATATTTT.

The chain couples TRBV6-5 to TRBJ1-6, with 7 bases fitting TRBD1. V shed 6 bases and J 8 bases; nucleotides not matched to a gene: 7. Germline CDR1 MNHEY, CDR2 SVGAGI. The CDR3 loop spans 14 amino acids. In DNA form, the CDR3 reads TGTGCCAGCAGGTACCGGACAGGCGATTCACCCCTCCACTTT. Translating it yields CASRYRTGDSPLHF.

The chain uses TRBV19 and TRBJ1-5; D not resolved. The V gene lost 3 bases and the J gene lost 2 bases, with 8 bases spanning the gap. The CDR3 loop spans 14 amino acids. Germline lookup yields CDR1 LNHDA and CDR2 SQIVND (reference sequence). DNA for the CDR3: TGTGCCAGTAGTATGGGCTCAGGCAATCAGCCCCAGCATTTT. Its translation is CASSMGSGNQPQHF. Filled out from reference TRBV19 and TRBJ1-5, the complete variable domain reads DGGITQSPKYLFRKEGQNVTLSCEQNLNHDAMYWYRQDPGQGLRLIYYSQIVNDFQKGDIAEGYSVSREKKESFPLTVTSAQKNPTAFYLCASSMGSGNQPQHFGDGTRLSIL.

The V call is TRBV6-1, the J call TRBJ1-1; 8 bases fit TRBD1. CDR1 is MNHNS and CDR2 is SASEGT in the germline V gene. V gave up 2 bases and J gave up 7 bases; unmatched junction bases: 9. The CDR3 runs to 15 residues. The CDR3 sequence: CASSERQGKEGEAFF. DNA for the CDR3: TGTGCCAGCAGTGAACGACAGGGGAAGGAAGGTGAAGCTTTCTTT.

The CDR3: CASSRQERDNSPLHF. CDR3 sequence (DNA): TGTGCCAGCAGCCGACAGGAACGTGATAATTCACCCCTCCACTTT. This chain uses TRBV7-8 with TRBJ1-6, with TRBD1 as a possible D gene (6 bases). The V and J ends lost 5 bases and 5 bases respectively, with 13 bases between them. This CDR3 contains 15 residues. CDR1 and CDR2 from the germline V gene are SGHVS and FQNEAQ.

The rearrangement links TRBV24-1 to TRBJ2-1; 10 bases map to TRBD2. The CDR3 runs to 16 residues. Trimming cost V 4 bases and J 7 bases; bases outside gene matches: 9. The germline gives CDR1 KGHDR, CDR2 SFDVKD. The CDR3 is CATSDARAGGLNEQFF. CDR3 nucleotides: TGTGCCACCAGTGACGCCAGAGCGGGAGGGCTGAATGAGCAGTTCTTC.

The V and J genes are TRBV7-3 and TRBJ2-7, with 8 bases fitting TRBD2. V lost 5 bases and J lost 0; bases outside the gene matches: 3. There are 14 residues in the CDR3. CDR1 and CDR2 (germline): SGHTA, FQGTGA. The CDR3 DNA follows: TGTGCCAGCAGCCTGACTAGCGACTCCTACGAGCAGTACTTC. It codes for CASSLTSDSYEQYF.

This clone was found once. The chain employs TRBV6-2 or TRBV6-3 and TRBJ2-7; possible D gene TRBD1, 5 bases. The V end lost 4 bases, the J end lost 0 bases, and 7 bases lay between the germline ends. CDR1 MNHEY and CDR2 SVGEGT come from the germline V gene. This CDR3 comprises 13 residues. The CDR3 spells CASSWGGSYEQYF. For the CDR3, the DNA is TGTGCCAGCAGTTGGGGCGGCTCCTACGAGCAGTACTTC.

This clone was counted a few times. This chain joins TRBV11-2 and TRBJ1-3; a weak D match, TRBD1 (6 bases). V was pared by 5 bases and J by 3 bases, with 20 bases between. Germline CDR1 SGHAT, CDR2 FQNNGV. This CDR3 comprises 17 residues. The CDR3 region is CASSTYLRGEVGNTIYF. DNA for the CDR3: TGTGCCAGCAGCACCTACCTCAGGGGAGAGGTTGGAAACACCATATATTTT.

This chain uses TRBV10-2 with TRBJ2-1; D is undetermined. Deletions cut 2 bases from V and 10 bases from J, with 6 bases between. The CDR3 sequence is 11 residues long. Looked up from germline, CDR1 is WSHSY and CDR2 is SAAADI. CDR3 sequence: CASSELLEQFF. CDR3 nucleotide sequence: TGCGCCAGCAGTGAGCTATTAGAGCAGTTCTTC.

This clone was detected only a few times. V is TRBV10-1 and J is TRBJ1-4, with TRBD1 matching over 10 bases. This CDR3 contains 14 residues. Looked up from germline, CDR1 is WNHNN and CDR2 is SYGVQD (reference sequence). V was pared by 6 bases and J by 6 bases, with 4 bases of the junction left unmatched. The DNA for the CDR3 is TGCGCCAGCAGCAAGGACAGGGGGGATGAAAAACTGTTTTTT. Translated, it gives CASSKDRGDEKLFF.

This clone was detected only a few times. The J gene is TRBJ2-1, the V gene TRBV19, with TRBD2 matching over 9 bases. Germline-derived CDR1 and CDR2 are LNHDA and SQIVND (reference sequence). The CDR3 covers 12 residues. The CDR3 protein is CASGRLWNEQFF. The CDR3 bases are TGTGCTAGCGGGAGATTATGGAATGAGCAGTTCTTC. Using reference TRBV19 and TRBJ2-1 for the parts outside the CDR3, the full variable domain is DGGITQSPKYLFRKEGQNVTLSCEQNLNHDAMYWYRQDPGQGLRLIYYSQIVNDFQKGDIAEGYSVSREKKESFPLTVTSAQKNPTAFYLCASGRLWNEQFFGPGTRLTVL.

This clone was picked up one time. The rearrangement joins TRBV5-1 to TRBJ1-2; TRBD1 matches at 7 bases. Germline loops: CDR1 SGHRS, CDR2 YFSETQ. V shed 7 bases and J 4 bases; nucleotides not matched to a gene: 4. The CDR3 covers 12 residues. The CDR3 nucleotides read TGCGCCAGCTCCGGGACAGTCTATGGCTACACCTTC. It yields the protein CASSGTVYGYTF.

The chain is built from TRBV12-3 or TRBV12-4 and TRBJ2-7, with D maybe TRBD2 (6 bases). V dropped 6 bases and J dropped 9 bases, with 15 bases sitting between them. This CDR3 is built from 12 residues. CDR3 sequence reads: CASRSAGTRQYF. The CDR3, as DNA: TGTGCCAGCAGATCAGCGGGCACCCGGCAGTACTTC.